A selection of T cell receptor beta chains follows, all from one sample in a study of blood T cell repertoires in COVID-19. Sequencing used immunoSEQ multiplex PCR; TCRdb keeps in-frame clones, though not all of them. The sample holds about 330,000 clones, roughly 89% seen once. The source material was peripheral blood. Every receptor here comes from a man aged 30 to 45 with COVID-19, enrolled during active disease. CDR3s include the opening cysteine and the closing phenylalanine or tryptophan. A D gene is named only where the DNA matches it firmly. The size of a clone is reported for some rows only, either as once, few or many, or as a class for expanded clones.

j_gene | v_gene | len | abundance | d_gene | CDR3nt | CDR3aa
TRBJ1-4 | TRBV19 | 17 | - | TRBD1 | TGTGCCAGTAGTTTAACAGGGGGCGGAGGAACTAATGAAAAACTGTTTTTT | CASSLTGGGGTNEKLFF
TRBJ2-2 | TRBV5-4 | 16 | - | - | TGTGCCAGCAGCTACCCTCGCCCGGGGAACACCGGGGAGCTGTTTTTT | CASSYPRPGNTGELFF
TRBJ2-7 | TRBV24-1 | 15 | - | TRBD1 | TGTGCCACCAGTGACCCGGGACAGGGTGACTTCGAGCAGTACTTC | CATSDPGQGDFEQYF
TRBJ2-5 | TRBV4-3 | 19 | - | TRBD1 | TGCGCCAGCAGCCAAGATCCTTCTATGACAGGGATTGGGCAAGAGACCCAGTACTTC | CASSQDPSMTGIGQETQYF
TRBJ2-2 | TRBV19 | 15 | - | TRBD1 | TGTGCCAGTAGTATGGGGGACAGGTTCACCGGGGAGCTGTTTTTT | CASSMGDRFTGELFF
TRBJ1-6 | TRBV19 | 19 | - | - | TGTGCCAGTAGTATATACCCCCCGGGACTTTCGACGACCAATTCACCCCTCCACTTT | CASSIYPPGLSTTNSPLHF
TRBJ2-1 | TRBV5-1 | 13 | - | - | TGCGCCAGCAGTATGAGTGCTCGCAATGAGCAGTTCTTC | CASSMSARNEQFF
TRBJ1-5 | TRBV7-2 | 15 | - | - | TGTGCCAGCAGCCCGCTCGGGGGGGCTAATCAGCCCCAGCATTTT | CASSPLGGANQPQHF
TRBJ1-1 | TRBV18 | 13 | - | - | TGTGCCAGCTCACCTAGACAGGTCCCTGAAGCTTTCTTT | CASSPRQVPEAFF
TRBJ2-3 | TRBV19 | 15 | - | TRBD2 | TGTGCCAGTAGTGGAGTTCGGGGGGGCACAGATACGCAGTATTTT | CASSGVRGGTDTQYF
TRBJ2-7 | TRBV6-5 | 12 | - | - | TGTGCCAGCAGTTTATCTTACTACGAGCAGTACTTC | CASSLSYYEQYF
TRBJ1-1 | TRBV12-3/TRBV12-4 | 13 | - | - | TGTGCCAGCAGTCTGGCCATGAACACTGAAGCTTTCTTT | CASSLAMNTEAFF
TRBJ1-1 | TRBV18 | 15 | - | - | TGTGCCAGCTCGCCTTCGGAGGGGACGTACACTGAAGCTTTCTTT | CASSPSEGTYTEAFF
TRBJ2-1 | TRBV3-1/TRBV3-2 | 14 | - | TRBD2 | TGTGCCAGCAGCCACCGGGGGGGATACAATGAGCAGTTCTTC | CASSHRGGYNEQFF
TRBJ1-1 | TRBV19 | 13 | - | - | TGTGCCAGTAGTATCGGGATTTGGAATGAAGCTTTCTTT | CASSIGIWNEAFF
TRBJ1-4 | TRBV5-1 | 16 | - | TRBD1 | TGCGCCAGCAGCCCGGGACAGACAGCAACTAATGAAAAACTGTTTTTT | CASSPGQTATNEKLFF
TRBJ1-6 | TRBV7-2 | 16 | - | - | TGTGCCAGCAGCCCGGGGGGGGGCACCTATAATTCACCCCTCCACTTT | CASSPGGGTYNSPLHF
TRBJ2-7 | TRBV29-1 | 16 | few | - | TGCAGCGTTGTGGAGACGTGGAGGGGGCCGTCCTACGAGCAGTACTTC | CSVVETWRGPSYEQYF
TRBJ2-7 | TRBV18 | 14 | - | TRBD2 | TGTGCCAGCTCGCAACAAGGCGGGAGCTACGAGCAGTACTTC | CASSQQGGSYEQYF
TRBJ2-3 | TRBV27 | 14 | - | - | TGTGCCAGCAGTTTCGGGGGAAGCACAGATACGCAGTATTTT | CASSFGGSTDTQYF
TRBJ1-4 | TRBV6-5 | 16 | - | - | TGTGCCAGCAGTTACTACCACAGGAGGGGAACGGAAAAACTGTTTTTT | CASSYYHRRGTEKLFF
TRBJ1-4 | TRBV9 | 15 | - | - | TGTGCCAGCAGCATTACAGGTTCAACTAATGAAAAACTGTTTTTT | CASSITGSTNEKLFF
TRBJ2-3 | TRBV5-4 | 16 | many | TRBD2 | TGTGCCAGCAGTCATAAGGGACTAGCGGTCGCAGATACGCAGTATTTT | CASSHKGLAVADTQYF
TRBJ1-2 | TRBV5-1 | 15 | - | TRBD1 | TGCGCCAGCAGCTCCCAGGGACAGGGGGCGCAGGGCTACACCTTC | CASSSQGQGAQGYTF
TRBJ1-5 | TRBV2 | 14 | - | TRBD1 | TGTGCCAGCACTCAGGGGGTTACGGGTCAGCCCCAGCATTTT | CASTQGVTGQPQHF
TRBJ2-1 | TRBV7-2 | 14 | - | TRBD1 | TGTGCCAGCAGCCCGCTGACAGGGTACAATGAGCAGTTCTTC | CASSPLTGYNEQFF
TRBJ1-2 | TRBV27 | 17 | - | - | TGTGCCAGCAGTTCATCTCCCCGGCAGGGGCTAAACTATGGCTACACCTTC | CASSSSPRQGLNYGYTF
TRBJ1-2 | TRBV28 | 13 | - | - | TGTGCCAGCACCAGGGATTTTAACTATGGCTACACCTTC | CASTRDFNYGYTF
TRBJ2-3 | TRBV18 | 15 | - | - | TGTGCCAGCTCACCACCCTTCTCTAGCACAGATACGCAGTATTTT | CASSPPFSSTDTQYF
TRBJ2-5 | TRBV6-2/TRBV6-3 | 14 | - | TRBD1 | TGTGCCAGCAGTAAACAGGGGGCTCGGGAGACCCAGTACTTC | CASSKQGARETQYF
TRBJ2-3 | TRBV11-3 | 16 | - | TRBD1 | TGTGCCAGCAGTCCGGGACAGGGTTCAGATCCAGATACGCAGTATTTT | CASSPGQGSDPDTQYF
TRBJ2-7 | TRBV28 | 16 | - | TRBD1 | TGTGCCAGCAGCTCTCCCGGCGGGACAGGGGGCTACGAGCAGTACTTC | CASSSPGGTGGYEQYF
TRBJ2-7 | TRBV5-1 | 13 | - | - | TGCGCCAGCAGCTTTGCACCGAGCTACGAGCAGTACTTC | CASSFAPSYEQYF
TRBJ1-2 | TRBV6-2/TRBV6-3 | 14 | few | - | TGTGCCAGCAGTTACTCTCCAGGGGCCGATGGCTACACCTTC | CASSYSPGADGYTF
TRBJ2-7 | TRBV5-5 | 13 | once | TRBD1 | TGTGCCAGCAGCTTGACAGGGGATTACGAGCAGTACTTC | CASSLTGDYEQYF
TRBJ1-5 | TRBV28 | 11 | - | - | TGTGCCAGCACCCGGGGTCAGCCCCAGCATTTT | CASTRGQPQHF
TRBJ1-1 | TRBV6-5 | 14 | - | - | TGTGCCAGCAGTTATGTGCCGGGGAACACTGAAGCTTTCTTT | CASSYVPGNTEAFF